One and the same sample provided the 29 T cell receptor beta chains below, sequenced in a study of identical twins. TCRdb ran MiXCR on the 5' RACE reads and lists one entry per CDR3 protein. The sample has about 260,000 distinct CDR3 sequences; 7% are singletons. These data were also filed under a second study, of yellow fever vaccine responses in identical twins.

The material sequenced was memory (CD45RO+) T cells sorted from blood. The source of these receptors is a woman aged 18-29 years in good health.

The chain has TRBV7-8 and TRBJ2-5; 10 nucleotides line up with TRBD2. The germline gives CDR1 SGHVS, CDR2 FQNEAQ. There are 16 residues in the CDR3. V dropped 5 bases and J dropped 1; count of bases not matched to a gene: 7. The CDR3 coding sequence is TGTGCCAGCAGCCCCGAGCGGGGGGGGATCCAAGAGACCCAGTACTTC. Translation gives CASSPERGGIQETQYF.

The table lists this clonotype with many counts. The chain has TRBV12-3 or TRBV12-4 and TRBJ1-6; a possible D gene is TRBD1 (6 bases). This CDR3 has 15 amino acids. The V and J ends lost 2 bases and 7 bases respectively, with 12 bases between them. CDR3 in amino acids: CASSLTTGPNSPLHF. Written as DNA, the CDR3 is TGTGCCAGCAGTTTAACGACAGGCCCCAATTCACCCCTCCACTTT.

This chain joins TRBV3-1 and TRBJ2-2, with 13 bases aligning to TRBD2. This CDR3 spans 17 amino acids. The trim removed 1 base at V and 2 bases at J, leaving 1 base unmatched. CDR1 is LGHDT, CDR2 YNNKEL, per germline (reference sequence). In DNA, the CDR3 is TGTGCCAGCAGCCAAGGACTAGCGGGAGGTAACACCGGGGAGCTGTTTTTT. It codes for CASSQGLAGGNTGELFF.

This clonotype was picked up a small number of times. J is TRBJ1-2 and V is TRBV20-1, with a possible D match to TRBD1 (5 bases). Per germline, CDR1 DFQATT and CDR2 SNEGSKA (reference sequence). The CDR3 has 13 amino acids. Trimming removed 4 bases from V and 4 bases from J, with 13 bases in between. Here the CDR3 DNA reads TGCAGTGCTACCTCGGGGCTTTCCTATGGCTACACCTTC. Its translation is CSATSGLSYGYTF.

This clonotype came up a few times. The chain joins TRBV5-1 to TRBJ2-1; 10 bases map to TRBD2. The CDR3 is made up of 17 amino acids. J lost 2 bases, V lost 5 bases, and 10 bases had no gene match. The V gene's germline CDR1 is SGHRS and CDR2 YFSETQ. CDR3 bases: TGCGCCAGCAGACCGCCGGGACTAGCGACCACCTACAATGAGCAGTTCTTC. Its translation: CASRPPGLATTYNEQFF.

This chain joins TRBV7-9 and TRBJ1-1, with D perhaps matching TRBD1 (5 bases). The V gene lost 1 base and the J gene lost 4 bases, with 10 bases spanning the gap. Germline CDR1 SEHNR, CDR2 FQNEAQ (reference sequence). There are 14 residues in the CDR3. CDR3 protein: CASSLGWGPTEAFF. In nucleotides, the CDR3 is TGTGCCAGCAGCTTAGGTTGGGGCCCCACTGAAGCTTTCTTT.

The table lists this clonotype with many counts. The chain carries TRBV7-9 and TRBJ1-4; no reliable D call. Germline CDR1 reads SEHNR; CDR2 reads FQNEAQ (reference sequence). V gave up 6 bases and J gave up 8 bases, with 19 bases separating them. The CDR3 totals 15 residues. The CDR3 loop is CASRNSAVDQEKLFF. Written as DNA, the CDR3 is TGTGCCAGCAGAAACAGTGCGGTAGATCAGGAAAAACTGTTTTTT.

This clonotype has at least ten counts. V and J are TRBV12-3 or TRBV12-4 and TRBJ2-7, with D perhaps matching TRBD2 (5 bases). Trimming pared 3 bases from V and 3 bases from J, leaving 9 bases between. The CDR3 consists of 13 residues. Here the CDR3 DNA reads TGTGCCAGCAGTTTGGAGGCAATCTACGAGCAGTACTTC. Amino acids: CASSLEAIYEQYF.

This clonotype was observed many times. V is TRBV7-9 and J is TRBJ2-5, with TRBD1 matching over 9 bases. Germline CDR1 reads SEHNR; CDR2 reads FQNEAQ (reference sequence). V was pared by 2 bases and J by 5 bases, with 6 bases of the junction left unmatched. The CDR3 has 15 amino acids. This CDR3 reads CASSLRTGGSETQYF. The CDR3 nucleotides read TGTGCCAGCAGCTTACGCACAGGGGGCTCGGAGACCCAGTACTTC. Complete variable domain (other parts from reference TRBV7-9 and TRBJ2-5): DTGVSQNPRHKITKRGQNVTFRCDPISEHNRLYWYRQTLGQGPEFLTYFQNEAQLEKSRLLSDRFSAERPKGSFSTLEIQRTEQGDSAMYLCASSLRTGGSETQYFGPGTRLLVL.

This clonotype was seen repeatedly, ten times or more. The J gene is TRBJ2-4, the V gene TRBV7-9, with 9 bases identical to TRBD1. The CDR3 consists of 13 residues. CDR1 and CDR2 from the germline V gene are SEHNR and FQNEAQ (reference sequence). V shed 8 bases and J 7 bases; nucleotides not matched to a gene: 6. In DNA, the CDR3 is TGTGCCAGCTCGACAGGGGGATTCAACATTCAGTACTTC. Protein product: CASSTGGFNIQYF. Together with reference TRBV7-9 and TRBJ2-4, the CDR3 gives the full variable domain: DTGVSQNPRHKITKRGQNVTFRCDPISEHNRLYWYRQTLGQGPEFLTYFQNEAQLEKSRLLSDRFSAERPKGSFSTLEIQRTEQGDSAMYLCASSTGGFNIQYFGAGTRLSVL.

The chain combines TRBV20-1 with TRBJ2-1; 9 bases map to TRBD2. After removal of 3 bases from V and 1 base from J, the junction contained 4 bases not matched to a gene. The CDR3 consists of 15 residues. The germline V gene encodes CDR1 DFQATT and CDR2 SNEGSKA (reference sequence). This CDR3 reads CSARGLAGSYNEQFF. CDR3 nucleotide sequence: TGCAGTGCTAGGGGGCTAGCGGGATCCTACAATGAGCAGTTCTTC.

This clonotype was detected ten times or more. The chain recombines TRBV15 with TRBJ1-4, with D unresolved. V lost 0 bases and J 6 bases, leaving 14 bases between the germline ends. There are 16 residues in the CDR3. In germline, CDR1 is LNHNV, CDR2 YYDKDF (reference sequence). CDR3 bases: TGTGCCACCAGCAGAGATGTTTCGGGCTCTCATGAAAAACTGTTTTTT. Protein: CATSRDVSGSHEKLFF.

This clonotype has a count of ten or more. This CDR3 is CASSYSRPRQGRNQPQHF. CDR3 nucleotides: TGTGCCAGCAGTTACTCCCGCCCAAGACAGGGGAGAAATCAGCCCCAGCATTTT. The chain couples TRBV6-5 to TRBJ1-5, with 8 bases identical to TRBD1. The CDR3 has 18 amino acids. CDR1 and CDR2 (germline): MNHEY, SVGAGI. V lost 0 bases to trimming and J lost 4 bases; unmatched junction nucleotides: 11.

This clonotype was picked up many times. The J gene is TRBJ2-3, the V gene TRBV5-6; TRBD1 aligns across 9 bases. Per germline, CDR1 SGHDT and CDR2 YYEEEE. This CDR3 is 17 amino acids long. After removal of 0 bases from V and 1 base from J, the junction contained 6 bases not matched to a gene. CDR3 coding DNA: TGTGCCAGCAGCTTGGGTGGGACAGGGCTTGGCACAGATACGCAGTATTTT. This translates into CASSLGGTGLGTDTQYF.

As DNA, the CDR3 is TGTGCCAGCAGTTTTTTAGCTAACTATGGCTACACCTTC. Its protein is CASSFLANYGYTF. The rearrangement links TRBV28 to TRBJ1-2; no clear D. Trimming took 3 bases from V and 0 from J, leaving 5 bases between them. Germline values: CDR1 MDHEN, CDR2 SYDVKM. This CDR3 comprises 13 residues.

This clonotype was recorded a few times. The gene calls are TRBV7-3 and TRBJ2-5; 9 bases line up with TRBD2. The V gene's germline CDR1 is SGHTA and CDR2 FQGTGA. With V trimmed by 1 base and J by 4 bases, 4 bases remained unmatched. CDR3 length: 15 residues. Here the CDR3 reads CASSLNSGGGETQYF. The CDR3 DNA is TGTGCCAGCAGCTTAAATAGCGGGGGCGGAGAGACCCAGTACTTC.

CDR3 DNA: TGTGCCAGCATCCCGCCCCCCGCAGGGCTTGTTGAAGCTTTCTTT. Translated, it gives CASIPPPAGLVEAFF. The J gene is TRBJ1-1, the V gene TRBV2; D possibly corresponds to TRBD1 (5 bases). Per germline, CDR1 SNHLY and CDR2 FYNNEI. The CDR3 runs 15 residues. With 7 bases removed from V and 7 bases from J, the gap between germline ends came to 22 bases.

The sample holds a few counts of this clonotype. This chain joins TRBV20-1 and TRBJ2-1; perhaps TRBD2 as D (6 bases). With 6 bases removed from V and 0 bases from J, the gap between germline ends came to 15 bases. Germline loops: CDR1 DFQATT, CDR2 SNEGSKA (reference sequence). This CDR3 has 15 residues. CDR3 sequence: CSAVGSGSSYNEQFF. The CDR3 nucleotides are TGCAGTGCGGTGGGTAGCGGAAGCTCCTACAATGAGCAGTTCTTC.

The V call is TRBV2, the J call TRBJ2-3; no clear D gene. The CDR3 loop spans 18 amino acids. Per the germline V gene, CDR1 is SNHLY and CDR2 is FYNNEI. As DNA, the CDR3 is TGTACCTGCAGTTACTCCCGGTGGCAGGTAACTAGCACAGATACGCAGTATTTT. Protein product: CTCSYSRWQVTSTDTQYF.

This clonotype was recorded many times. The V and J genes are TRBV5-1 and TRBJ2-7, with D tentatively TRBD2 (5 bases). V was pared by 0 bases and J by 0 bases, with 10 bases between. The CDR3 runs 15 residues. Germline V gene data show CDR1 as SGHRS and CDR2 as YFSETQ. The CDR3 DNA reads as TGCGCCAGCAGCTTGGGACTGGGGAGCTCCTACGAGCAGTACTTC. Residues: CASSLGLGSSYEQYF.

This clonotype was seen a handful of times. The chain carries TRBV7-2 and TRBJ2-3; 7 bases agree with TRBD2. Germline CDR1 SGHTA, CDR2 FQGNSA. The length of the CDR3 is 17 residues. V was clipped by 4 bases and J by 0 bases; unmatched bases: 10. The CDR3 protein is CASSSSRASGSTDTQYF. Written as DNA, the CDR3 is TGTGCCAGCAGCTCCTCCCGGGCTAGCGGAAGCACAGATACGCAGTATTTT.

The table lists this clonotype with many counts. The V gene is TRBV12-3 or TRBV12-4, the J gene TRBJ2-1, with TRBD2 matching over 10 bases. The length of the CDR3 is 15 residues. The trim removed 5 bases at V and 6 bases at J, leaving 7 bases unmatched. The CDR3 nucleotides are TGTGCCAGCAGTAAGCGGGAGGGCTTAGCCAATGAGCAGTTCTTC. It yields the protein CASSKREGLANEQFF.

This clonotype came up a few times. The chain carries TRBV3-1 and TRBJ2-4; weak D call: TRBD2 (5 bases). The germline V gene encodes CDR1 LGHDT and CDR2 YNNKEL (reference sequence). The CDR3 length is 15 residues. The V end was cut by 4 bases, the J end by 6 bases, with 16 bases between. CDR3 sequence (DNA): TGTGCCAGCAGCCTTGGACTTACCGTGGGAAACATTCAGTACTTC. Amino acid sequence: CASSLGLTVGNIQYF.

This clonotype turned up a few times. The chain has TRBV20-1 and TRBJ2-5; tentatively, D is TRBD1 or TRBD2 (6 bases each). The germline CDR1 and CDR2 sequences are DFQATT and SNEGSKA (reference sequence). The CDR3 length is 14 residues. Trimming removed 3 bases at V and 5 bases at J, with 16 bases between. Here the CDR3 reads CSASRGPPGETQYF. Written as DNA, the CDR3 is TGCAGTGCTAGTCGGGGGCCCCCGGGGGAGACCCAGTACTTC.

The chain combines TRBV12-5 with TRBJ2-3; D remains unclear. The germline V gene has CDR1 LGHNT and CDR2 FRNRAP. This CDR3 comprises 13 residues. Between the trimmed V and J ends, which lost 6 bases and 9 bases, there was a span of 16 bases. The CDR3 region has the DNA TGTGCTAGTGGGGAGCCCGGTGAATACACGCAGTATTTT. Translated, it gives CASGEPGEYTQYF.

The CDR3 loop is CASSTPSGEIHNEQFF. CDR3 DNA sequence: TGCGCCAGCAGTACCCCCAGCGGGGAAATCCACAATGAGCAGTTCTTC. The chain links TRBV10-1 to TRBJ2-1; the match to TRBD2 covers 7 bases. Germline values: CDR1 WNHNN, CDR2 SYGVQD (reference sequence). V shed 5 bases, J shed 5 bases, and the junction held 12 bases outside the gene matches. CDR3 length equals 16 residues.

The CDR3 sequence is CASSLDGNIQYF. The CDR3 DNA follows: TGCGCCAGCAGCTTGGACGGGAACATTCAGTACTTC. The chain links TRBV5-1 to TRBJ2-4; D unclear. Between the trimmed V and J ends, which lost 0 bases and 7 bases, there was a span of 5 bases. This CDR3 is built from 12 residues. The V gene's germline CDR1 is SGHRS and CDR2 YFSETQ.

This clonotype was found a few times. This sequence joins TRBV4-1 and TRBJ2-2, with TRBD1 as a possible D gene (6 bases). Germline CDR1 reads MGHRA; CDR2 reads YSYEKL. The CDR3 covers 17 residues. V lost 1 base and J 7 bases, leaving 19 bases between the germline ends. DNA for the CDR3: TGCGCCAGCAGCCAAGGCCCCCTCGGGACAAAATTCGGGGAGCTGTTTTTT. Translation gives CASSQGPLGTKFGELFF.

This clonotype was detected many times. This chain links TRBV12-3 or TRBV12-4 with TRBJ2-3; D remains ambiguous. The V end was cut by 1 base, the J end by 0 bases, with 8 bases between. CDR3 length: 15 residues. The chain's CDR3 is CASSLGPVSTDTQYF. The CDR3 bases are TGTGCCAGCAGTTTAGGTCCCGTCAGCACAGATACGCAGTATTTT.